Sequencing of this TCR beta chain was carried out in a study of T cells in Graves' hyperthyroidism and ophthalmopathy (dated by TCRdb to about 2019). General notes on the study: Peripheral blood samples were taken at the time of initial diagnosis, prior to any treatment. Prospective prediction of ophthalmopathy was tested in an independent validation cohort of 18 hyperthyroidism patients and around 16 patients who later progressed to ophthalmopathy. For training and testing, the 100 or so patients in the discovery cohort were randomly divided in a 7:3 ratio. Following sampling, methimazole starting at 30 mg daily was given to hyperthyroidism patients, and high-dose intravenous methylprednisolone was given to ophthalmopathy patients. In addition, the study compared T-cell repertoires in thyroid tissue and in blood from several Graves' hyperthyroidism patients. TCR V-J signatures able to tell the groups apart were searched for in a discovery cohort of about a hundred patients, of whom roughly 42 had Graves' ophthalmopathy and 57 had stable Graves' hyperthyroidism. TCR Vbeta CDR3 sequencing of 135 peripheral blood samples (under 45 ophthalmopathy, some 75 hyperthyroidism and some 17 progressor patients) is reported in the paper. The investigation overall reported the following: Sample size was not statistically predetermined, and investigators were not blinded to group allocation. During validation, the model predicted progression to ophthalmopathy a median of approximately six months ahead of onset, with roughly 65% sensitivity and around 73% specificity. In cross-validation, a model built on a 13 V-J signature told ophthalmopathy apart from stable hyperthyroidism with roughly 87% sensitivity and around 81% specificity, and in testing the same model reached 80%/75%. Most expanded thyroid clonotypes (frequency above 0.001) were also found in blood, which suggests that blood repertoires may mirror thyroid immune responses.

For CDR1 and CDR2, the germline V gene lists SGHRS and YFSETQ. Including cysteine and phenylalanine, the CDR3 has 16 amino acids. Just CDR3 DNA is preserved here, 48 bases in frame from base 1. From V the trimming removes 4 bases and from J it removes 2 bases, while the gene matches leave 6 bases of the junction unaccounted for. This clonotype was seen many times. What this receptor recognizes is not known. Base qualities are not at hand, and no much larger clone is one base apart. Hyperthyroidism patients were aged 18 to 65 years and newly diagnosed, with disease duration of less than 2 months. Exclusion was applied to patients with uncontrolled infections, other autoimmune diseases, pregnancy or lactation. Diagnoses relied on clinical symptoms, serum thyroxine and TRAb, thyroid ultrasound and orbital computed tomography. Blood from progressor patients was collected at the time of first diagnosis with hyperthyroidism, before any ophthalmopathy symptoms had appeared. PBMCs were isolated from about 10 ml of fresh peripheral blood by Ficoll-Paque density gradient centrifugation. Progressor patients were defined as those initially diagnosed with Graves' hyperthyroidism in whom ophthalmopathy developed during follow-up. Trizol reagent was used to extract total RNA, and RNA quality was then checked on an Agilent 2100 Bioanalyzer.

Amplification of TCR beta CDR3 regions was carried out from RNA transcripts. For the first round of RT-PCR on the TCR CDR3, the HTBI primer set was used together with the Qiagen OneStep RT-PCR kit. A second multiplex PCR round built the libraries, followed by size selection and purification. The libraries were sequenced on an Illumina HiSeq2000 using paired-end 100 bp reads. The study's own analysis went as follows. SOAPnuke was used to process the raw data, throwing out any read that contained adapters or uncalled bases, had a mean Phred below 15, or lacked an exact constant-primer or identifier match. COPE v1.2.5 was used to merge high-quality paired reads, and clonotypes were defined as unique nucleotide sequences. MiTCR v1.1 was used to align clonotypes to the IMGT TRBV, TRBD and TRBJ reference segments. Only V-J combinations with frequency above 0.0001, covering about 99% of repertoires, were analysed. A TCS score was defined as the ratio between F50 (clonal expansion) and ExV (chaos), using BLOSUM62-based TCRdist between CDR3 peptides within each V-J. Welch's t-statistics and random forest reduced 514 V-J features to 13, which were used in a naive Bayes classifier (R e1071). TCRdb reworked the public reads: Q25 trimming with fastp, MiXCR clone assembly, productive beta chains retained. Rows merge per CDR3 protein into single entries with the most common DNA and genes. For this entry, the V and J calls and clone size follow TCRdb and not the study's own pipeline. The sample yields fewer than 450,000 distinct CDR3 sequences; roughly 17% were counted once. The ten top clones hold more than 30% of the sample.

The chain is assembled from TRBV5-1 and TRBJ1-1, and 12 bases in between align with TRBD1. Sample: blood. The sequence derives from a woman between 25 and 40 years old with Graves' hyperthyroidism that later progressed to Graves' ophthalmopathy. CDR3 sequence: CASSTGTGGSNTEAFF. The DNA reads TGCGCCAGCAGCACAGGGACAGGGGGCTCCAACACTGAAGCTTTCTTT. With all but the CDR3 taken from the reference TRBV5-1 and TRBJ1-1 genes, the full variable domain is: KAGVTQTPRYLIKTRGQQVTLSCSPISGHRSVSWYQQTPGQGLQFLFEYFSETQRNKGNFPGRFSGRQFSNSRSEMNVSTLELGDSALYLCASSTGTGGSNTEAFFGQGTRLTVV.